This entry lists 9 T cell receptor beta chains sequenced from one sample in a study of human T cells and chemical hapten exposure. TCRdb called the RACE reads again in MiXCR, with one record for every CDR3 protein. The repertoire includes roughly 97,000 distinct CDR3 sequences, roughly a quarter of them detected once, and around 10% sits in the top ten. Sample time point: patch test 3, about 24 weeks after DPC sensitization. Described treatment: therapeutic diphenylcyclopropenone sensitization with weekly scalp DPC. Material: whole blood, obtained in connection with sensitization to the hapten diphenylcyclopropenone (DPC). The receptors derive from a man between 35 and 55 years old with alopecia areata. Some clones in this sample may be carry-over from other donors' samples.

This chain joins TRBV12-3 or TRBV12-4 and TRBJ2-4, with D tentatively TRBD2 (6 bases). This CDR3 is built from 14 residues. Trimming took 5 bases from V and 7 from J, leaving 15 bases between them. The CDR3 DNA reads TGTGCCAGCAGTCCCGGGGGAGGTCCGAACATTCAGTACTTC. The encoded protein is CASSPGGGPNIQYF.

V is TRBV4-3 and J is TRBJ2-3; 14 bases are shared with TRBD2. After removal of 0 bases from V and 8 bases from J, the junction contained 10 bases not matched to a gene. The CDR3 loop spans 18 amino acids. Germline V gene lookup returns CDR1 LGHNA and CDR2 YSLEER. The CDR3 region is CASSQEQGGLAGEFTQYF. CDR3 nucleotide sequence: TGCGCCAGCAGCCAAGAGCAGGGGGGACTAGCGGGAGAGTTTACGCAGTATTTT.

The chain is built from TRBV12-3 or TRBV12-4 and TRBJ1-1; no reliable D call. V dropped 6 bases and J dropped 5 bases, with 16 bases sitting between them. The CDR3 consists of 14 residues. In DNA form, the CDR3 reads TGTGCCAGCAGCCCAAACGTGCGGGGAACTGAAGCTTTCTTT. Translation gives CASSPNVRGTEAFF.

In its sample, this clonotype was seen a few times. The chain employs TRBV5-6 and TRBJ2-1; maybe TRBD1 (7 bases). CDR3 length: 14 amino acids. Trimming stripped 5 bases from V and 7 bases from J, with 16 bases between. CDR1 and CDR2 from the germline V gene are SGHDT and YYEEEE. DNA of the CDR3: TGTGCCAGCAGGCAGGGGGGAAGAGGTAATGAGCAGTTCTTC. Protein sequence: CASRQGGRGNEQFF. Based on the CDR3 plus reference TRBV5-6 and TRBJ2-1, the full variable domain is DAGVTQSPTHLIKTRGQQVTLRCSPKSGHDTVSWYQQALGQGPQFIFQYYEEEERQRGNFPDRFSGHQFPNYSSELNVNALLLGDSALYLCASRQGGRGNEQFFGPGTRLTVL.

The V call is TRBV12-3 or TRBV12-4, the J call TRBJ2-2, with D tentatively TRBD2 (5 bases). The CDR3 contains 12 residues. V was trimmed by 8 bases and J by 7 bases, leaving 11 bases between them. CDR3 sequence: CASGRSVGELFF. DNA of the CDR3: TGTGCCAGCGGGAGATCGGTCGGGGAGCTGTTTTTT.

This clonotype has just a few counts. This CDR3 reads CASSQGSGARYNEQFF. The CDR3 nucleotides are TGTGCCAGCAGCCAAGGGTCGGGGGCGAGGTACAATGAGCAGTTCTTC. V is TRBV7-8 and J is TRBJ2-1; D possibly uses TRBD1 or TRBD2 (6 bases each). Germline assignment: CDR1 SGHVS and CDR2 FQNEAQ. The CDR3 sequence is 16 residues long. Trimming removed 5 bases from V and 4 bases from J, with 18 bases in between.

This clonotype was detected a few times. V gene TRBV18 combines with J gene TRBJ2-5; no clear D. The CDR3 contains 14 residues. Per germline, CDR1 KGHSH and CDR2 LQKENI. Between the trimmed V and J ends, which lost 2 bases and 4 bases, there was a span of 11 bases. The CDR3 DNA reads as TGTGCCAGCTCACCAACTGGGTCGGGAGAGACCCAGTACTTC. Its translation: CASSPTGSGETQYF.

The V gene is TRBV9, the J gene TRBJ1-4; no clear D gene. Trimming left V 4 bases short and J 8 bases short, with 15 bases between. The CDR3 totals 14 residues. The germline V gene has CDR1 SGDLS and CDR2 YYNGEE. CDR3 sequence reads: CASSPRGGGEKLFF. The CDR3 bases are TGTGCCAGCAGCCCACGAGGAGGCGGAGAAAAACTGTTTTTT.

This clonotype was observed a few times. The V and J genes are TRBV12-3 or TRBV12-4 and TRBJ1-5; the D gene is possibly TRBD1 (6 bases). The CDR3 runs 12 residues. V dropped 5 bases and J dropped 5 bases, with 7 bases sitting between them. The CDR3 loop reads CASSRQDQPQHF. The CDR3 bases are TGTGCCAGCAGTAGACAGGATCAGCCCCAGCATTTT.